What follows are 26 T cell receptor beta chains derived from one specimen sequenced in a study of cytomegalovirus exposure and HLA in healthy donors. In the PCR, 60 Vbeta and 13 Jbeta primers were used. Libraries were prepared by immunoSEQ multiplex PCR; TCRdb keeps only in-frame clonotypes and omits some of them. The sample lists about 130,000 clones; 8% to 9.5% were seen once. The specimen was PBMCs. The receptors originated from a middle-aged man in good health and CMV-seronegative.

Concerning this clone: The same CDR3 is also encoded by other DNA sequences in this sample. The chain combines TRBV5-1 with TRBJ2-1; 7 nucleotides agree with TRBD2. The germline CDR1 and CDR2 sequences are SGHRS and YFSETQ. The CDR3 consists of 16 residues. V lost 3 bases and J lost 0; bases outside the gene matches: 6. The CDR3 bases are TGCGCCAGCAGCTCGGGATTAGCGGGCTCCTACAATGAGCAGTTCTTC. Its translation is CASSSGLAGSYNEQFF.

This clone was picked up a small number of times. The rearrangement uses TRBV29-1 and TRBJ1-1; 9 bases map to TRBD1. The CDR3 consists of 12 residues. Trimming at V came to 4 bases and at J to 4 bases, leaving 1 base not matched to a gene. The V gene's germline CDR1 is SQVTM and CDR2 ANQGSEA. The CDR3 coding sequence is TGCAGCGTTGGGGGACAGGGCACTGAAGCTTTCTTT. Translation gives CSVGGQGTEAFF.

The V and J genes are TRBV10-2 and TRBJ1-1; the match to TRBD1 covers 7 bases. The CDR3 has 15 residues. Germline V CDR1 and CDR2: WSHSY, SAAADI. Trimming cost V 0 bases and J 5 bases; bases outside gene matches: 6. The CDR3 reads CASSESTGLETEAFF. CDR3 sequence (DNA): TGCGCCAGCAGTGAGTCGACAGGGCTTGAAACTGAAGCTTTCTTT.

The chain recombines TRBV2 with TRBJ2-1; D is perhaps TRBD1 (5 bases). The length of the CDR3 is 14 residues. Between the trimmed V and J ends, which lost 6 bases and 4 bases, there was a span of 13 bases. CDR1 is SNHLY and CDR2 is FYNNEI in the germline V gene. In nucleotides, the CDR3 is TGTGCCAGCAGCCCCAGGGTTTCGTACAATGAGCAGTTCTTC. Residues: CASSPRVSYNEQFF.

V is TRBV4-1 and J is TRBJ1-1; D might be TRBD1 (6 bases). The V end lost 0 bases, the J end lost 4 bases, and 15 bases lay between the germline ends. Germline lookup yields CDR1 MGHRA and CDR2 YSYEKL. This CDR3 spans 16 amino acids. The CDR3 region is CASSQDRGAGATEAFF. The DNA for the CDR3 is TGCGCCAGCAGCCAAGATAGGGGAGCAGGGGCCACTGAAGCTTTCTTT.

This clone appeared a few times. The V call is TRBV5-6, the J call TRBJ1-1; 10 nucleotides match TRBD1. V was clipped by 3 bases and J by 4 bases; unmatched bases: 6. Germline V lookup: CDR1 SGHDT, CDR2 YYEEEE. The CDR3 is 15 residues long. CDR3 nucleotide sequence: TGTGCCAGCAGCTGGGGACAGGGGCGAGGCACTGAAGCTTTCTTT. It codes for CASSWGQGRGTEAFF.

A word on this clone: Additional DNA sequences in this sample encode the identical CDR3. This chain connects TRBV19 to TRBJ1-3; D call uncertain. The germline V gene encodes CDR1 LNHDA and CDR2 SQIVND (reference sequence). The CDR3 consists of 13 residues. V lost 5 bases to trimming and J lost 4 bases, with 9 bases between them. CDR3 region: CASSQYSGNTIYF. CDR3 DNA: TGTGCCAGTAGTCAGTACAGCGGAAACACCATATATTTT.

This clone was recorded a few times. This chain joins TRBV5-4 and TRBJ2-5; maybe TRBD1 (5 bases). The CDR3 has 13 amino acids. The germline CDR1 and CDR2 sequences are SGHNT and YYREEE (reference sequence). V lost 4 bases and J 5 bases, leaving 12 bases between the germline ends. The CDR3 loop is CASSLRGWETQYF. The CDR3 DNA reads TGTGCCAGCAGCCTAAGGGGTTGGGAGACCCAGTACTTC.

This chain connects TRBV15 to TRBJ2-5; 10 nucleotides agree with TRBD2. V shed 5 bases, J shed 7 bases, and the junction held 10 bases outside the gene matches. This CDR3 comprises 15 residues. CDR1 is LNHNV, CDR2 YYDKDF, per germline (reference sequence). The CDR3 nucleotides are TGTGCCACCAGCGGCGAGCGGGGGGGCCCAGGGACCCAGTACTTC. Residues: CATSGERGGPGTQYF.

DNA of the CDR3: TGTGCCAGCAGCTTAGCGGGGGGTAAAGAGACCCAGTACTTC. This sequence encodes CASSLAGGKETQYF. This sequence joins TRBV7-2 and TRBJ2-5; a weak D match, TRBD2 (6 bases). Germline assignment: CDR1 SGHTA and CDR2 FQGNSA. This CDR3 comprises 14 residues. The ends were cut back, 0 bases at V and 3 bases at J, with 8 bases in the middle.

The chain recombines TRBV6-5 with TRBJ1-3; D not resolved. The CDR3 consists of 12 residues. CDR1 and CDR2 from the germline V gene are MNHEY and SVGAGI. V was cut by 8 bases and J by 3 bases, with 8 bases left in between. The CDR3 reads CASGENGNTIYF. The CDR3 DNA reads as TGTGCCAGCGGAGAAAATGGAAACACCATATATTTT.

This clone has a handful of counts. This chain links TRBV27 with TRBJ1-2, with 7 bases fitting TRBD1. CDR3 length equals 14 residues. J gave up 4 bases and V 6 bases, and 8 bases lay outside the gene matches. CDR1 is MNHEY, CDR2 SMNVEV, per germline (reference sequence). CDR3 sequence: CASRAGGIGYGYTF. The CDR3, as DNA: TGTGCCAGCAGGGCAGGGGGTATTGGCTATGGCTACACCTTC.

The V call is TRBV7-2, the J call TRBJ2-4, with 10 bases aligning to TRBD2. V was pared by 2 bases and J by 3 bases, with 4 bases of the junction left unmatched. This CDR3 spans 16 amino acids. Germline V CDR1 and CDR2: SGHTA, FQGNSA. The CDR3 protein is CASSLTAGGGKNIQYF. CDR3 in DNA: TGTGCCAGCAGCTTAACAGCGGGGGGGGGCAAAAACATTCAGTACTTC.

The chain uses TRBV10-3 and TRBJ1-6; unclear D gene. CDR1 ENHRY and CDR2 SYGVKD come from the germline V gene. Trimming left V 0 bases short and J 7 bases short, with 19 bases between. The CDR3 covers 18 residues. This CDR3 reads CAISESGKYGERNSPLHF. CDR3 DNA sequence: TGTGCCATCAGTGAGTCGGGAAAGTACGGGGAAAGGAATTCACCCCTCCACTTT.

This clone was seen only a few times. The J gene is TRBJ2-1, the V gene TRBV6-6, with D hard to call. The V gene's germline CDR1 is MNHNY and CDR2 SVGAGI (reference sequence). V was cut by 7 bases and J by 4 bases, with 11 bases left in between. CDR3 length: 13 residues. The CDR3 sequence is CASNPVTYNEQFF. The CDR3 DNA follows: TGTGCCAGCAACCCGGTCACTTACAATGAGCAGTTCTTC.

This clone was detected only a few times. Other DNA sequences from this sample encode an identical CDR3 as well. The chain links TRBV30 to TRBJ1-5, with D perhaps TRBD1 (6 bases). The germline gives CDR1 GTSNPN, CDR2 SVGIG (reference sequence). The V end was cut by 2 bases, the J end by 2 bases, with 13 bases between. The CDR3 contains 15 residues. CDR3 region: CAWSKQGVGNQPQHF. CDR3 sequence (DNA): TGTGCCTGGAGTAAACAGGGAGTAGGCAATCAGCCCCAGCATTTT.

The chain joins TRBV20-1 to TRBJ2-7; D not resolved. V was cut by 3 bases and J by 3 bases, with 6 bases left in between. Germline V CDR1 and CDR2: DFQATT, SNEGSKA (reference sequence). The CDR3 spans 11 residues. The DNA of the CDR3 is TGCAGTGCTAGGAGTTTCTACGAGCAGTACTTC. Protein: CSARSFYEQYF.

J is TRBJ2-7 and V is TRBV11-2, with a tentative D call TRBD2 (7 bases). Germline CDR1 SGHAT, CDR2 FQNNGV. This CDR3 is built from 15 residues. V lost 3 bases and J lost 3, with 15 bases in between. CDR3 loop: CASSLLGGGNYEQYF. Here the CDR3 DNA reads TGTGCCAGCAGCTTGTTGGGAGGGGGGAACTACGAGCAGTACTTC. Variable domain in full (rest from reference TRBV11-2 and TRBJ2-7): EAGVAQSPRYKIIEKRQSVAFWCNPISGHATLYWYQQILGQGPKLLIQFQNNGVVDDSQLPKDRFSAERLKGVDSTLKIQPAKLEDSAVYLCASSLLGGGNYEQYFGPGTRLTVT.

This clone was found a few times. The chain is built from TRBV9 and TRBJ2-7; D is perhaps TRBD1 (5 bases). V was pared by 4 bases and J by 6 bases, with 17 bases between. From germline, CDR1 is SGDLS and CDR2 YYNGEE. The CDR3 has 14 residues. The CDR3 spells CASSLQESSVEQYF. The CDR3 coding sequence is TGTGCCAGCAGCCTACAGGAGTCTTCTGTCGAGCAGTACTTC.

This clone came up a few times. The rearrangement joins TRBV19 to TRBJ2-7; 9 positions agree with TRBD1. The length of the CDR3 is 14 residues. V lost 5 bases and J lost 6; bases outside the gene matches: 8. Germline values: CDR1 LNHDA, CDR2 SQIVND (reference sequence). The chain's CDR3 is CASSPLGQGFEQYF. Here the CDR3 DNA reads TGTGCCAGTAGTCCCCTTGGACAGGGGTTCGAGCAGTACTTC.

CDR3 nucleotide sequence: TGCGCCAGCAGCCAAGAGGGCAGAACGCCCAATGAGCAGTTCTTC. Protein sequence: CASSQEGRTPNEQFF. The chain recombines TRBV4-1 with TRBJ2-1, with D uncertain. The germline V and J ends were trimmed by 0 bases and 6 bases, with 12 bases remaining between them. This CDR3 has 15 amino acids. The germline V gene encodes CDR1 MGHRA and CDR2 YSYEKL.

This clone was picked up a small number of times. The chain links TRBV7-7 to TRBJ2-7, with D maybe TRBD1 (6 bases). The CDR3 is made up of 13 amino acids. V shed 5 bases and J shed 5 bases, with 13 bases lying between them. The V gene's germline CDR1 is SSHAT and CDR2 FNYEAQ (reference sequence). CDR3 coding DNA: TGTGCCAGCAGCCCAGATGGGGGCCACGAGCAGTACTTC. It codes for CASSPDGGHEQYF.

This chain joins TRBV14 and TRBJ2-5, with unresolved D. The V end lost 4 bases, the J end lost 4 bases, and 7 bases lay between the germline ends. The CDR3 spans 12 residues. Germline CDR1 and CDR2: SGHDN and FVKESK. CDR3 sequence: CASSLGSETQYF. Here the CDR3 DNA reads TGTGCCAGCAGCCTTGGCTCAGAGACCCAGTACTTC. Combining the CDR3 with reference TRBV14 and TRBJ2-5 gives the whole variable domain EAGVTQFPSHSVIEKGQTVTLRCDPISGHDNLYWYRRVMGKEIKFLLHFVKESKQDESGMPNNRFLAERTGGTYSTLKVQPAELEDSGVYFCASSLGSETQYFGPGTRLLVL.

The chain links TRBV4-2 to TRBJ2-3; TRBD2 matches 12 bases. The length of the CDR3 is 17 residues. V was pared by 4 bases and J by 0 bases, with 5 bases of the junction left unmatched. Germline V CDR1 and CDR2: LGHNA, YNFKEQ. CDR3 coding DNA: TGTGCCAGCAGCCCACTAGCGGGGGGTCCTAGCACAGATACGCAGTATTTT. As protein: CASSPLAGGPSTDTQYF.

This clone was detected a few times. Other DNA variants within this sample encode the same CDR3. The chain links TRBV10-3 to TRBJ2-7, with D perhaps matching TRBD1 (6 bases). The CDR3 covers 17 residues. Trimming stripped 3 bases from V and 6 bases from J, with 24 bases between. In germline, CDR1 is ENHRY, CDR2 SYGVKD. CDR3 nucleotide sequence: TGTGCCATCAGTGACCAGGACCTCCGGACCTTAGGGGGCGAGCAGTACTTC. This gives the protein CAISDQDLRTLGGEQYF.

This clone was seen a handful of times. CDR3 loop: CASSLAREETQYF. The DNA of the CDR3 is TGTGCCAGCAGCTTGGCACGGGAAGAGACCCAGTACTTC. The V gene is TRBV5-4, the J gene TRBJ2-5; D remains unclear. Trimming stripped 0 bases from V and 3 bases from J, with 6 bases between. Germline-derived CDR1 and CDR2 are SGHNT and YYREEE (reference sequence). The CDR3 covers 13 residues.